One sample yielded the 22 T cell receptor beta chains listed below, sequenced in a study of spatial heterogeneity in lung cancer. Time point indicated: sample taken at primary tumor resection. TCRdb used MiXCR to reprocess the 5' RACE reads, holding one entry per CDR3 protein. The table lists tens of thousands of distinct CDR3 sequences, 6.5% to 9% of them singletons. Sample: PBMCs, taken at surgery. These receptors all stem from a female donor with early-stage non-small cell lung cancer.

This clonotype was seen ten or more times. The genes are TRBV5-4 and TRBJ2-1, with 13 nucleotides matching TRBD2. Germline V gene sequence: CDR1 SGHNT, CDR2 YYREEE (reference sequence). V gave up 3 bases and J gave up 9 bases; unmatched junction bases: 6. The CDR3 consists of 15 residues. The CDR3 sequence is CASSWTGTSGAEQFF. CDR3 DNA sequence: TGTGCCAGCAGCTGGACCGGGACTAGCGGGGCTGAGCAGTTCTTC.

This clonotype came up many times. This rearrangement joins TRBV5-1 to TRBJ2-1; tentatively, D is TRBD1 (5 bases). Germline CDR1 and CDR2: SGHRS and YFSETQ. The CDR3 length is 13 residues. V was trimmed by 0 bases and J by 7 bases, leaving 8 bases between them. The CDR3 sequence: CASSLGRANEQFF. The CDR3 coding sequence is TGCGCCAGCAGCTTGGGCAGGGCAAATGAGCAGTTCTTC.

About this clonotype itself: A much larger clonotype is one base distant, so this may be a read error. V usage is TRBV4-3 and J usage is TRBJ2-1, with a tentative D call TRBD1 (6 bases). Trimming removed 3 bases at V and 3 bases at J, with 18 bases between. The CDR3 is 17 residues long. CDR1 and CDR2 from the germline V gene are LGHNA and YSLEER. The CDR3 reads CASSHDRGTGYYNEQFF. The CDR3 DNA reads as TGCGCCAGCAGCCATGATAGAGGAACAGGGTACTACAATGAGCAGTTCTTC.

The rearrangement uses TRBV6-6 and TRBJ1-2; D not certain. Germline loops: CDR1 MNHNY, CDR2 SVGAGI (reference sequence). Trimming took off 6 bases at V and 8 bases at J, with 19 bases between the two ends. The CDR3 is made up of 14 amino acids. The CDR3 sequence is CASSPTGATGGYTF. CDR3 nucleotides: TGTGCCAGCAGCCCGACGGGTGCCACGGGAGGCTACACCTTC.

This clonotype has at least ten counts. The J gene is TRBJ1-1, the V gene TRBV20-1; TRBD1 matches at 7 bases. V shed 4 bases, J shed 4 bases, and the junction held 6 bases outside the gene matches. Germline CDR1 reads DFQATT; CDR2 reads SNEGSKA (reference sequence). The CDR3 extends over 13 amino acids. The CDR3 protein is CSATSGGGTEAFF. The CDR3 DNA follows: TGCAGTGCTACCTCAGGGGGAGGCACTGAAGCTTTCTTT.

The chain has TRBV5-1 and TRBJ1-2; D is unclear. Germline lookup yields CDR1 SGHRS and CDR2 YFSETQ. V was trimmed by 6 bases and J by 5 bases, leaving 23 bases between them. There are 16 residues in the CDR3. CDR3 DNA sequence: TGCGCCAGCACCTCATCCCCTACCGGGGTGTATTATGGCTACACCTTC. It translates to CASTSSPTGVYYGYTF.

This chain joins TRBV7-9 and TRBJ1-2; 7 nucleotides match TRBD1. From germline, CDR1 is SEHNR and CDR2 FQNEAQ (reference sequence). The CDR3 is 15 amino acids. V was pared by 6 bases and J by 0 bases, with 7 bases of the junction left unmatched. CDR3 sequence: CASRRGGGSNYGYTF. CDR3 nucleotides: TGTGCCAGCAGGCGAGGGGGCGGTTCTAACTATGGCTACACCTTC.

The genes are TRBV27 and TRBJ2-3; tentatively, D is TRBD1 (7 bases). Per the germline V gene, CDR1 is MNHEY and CDR2 is SMNVEV (reference sequence). Deletions cut 6 bases from V and 4 bases from J, with 23 bases between. CDR3 length equals 17 residues. CDR3 nucleotides: TGTGCCAGCAGGCCAGAGGGGGCGGGGTACGTATCAGATACGCAGTATTTT. Protein sequence: CASRPEGAGYVSDTQYF.

This clonotype occurred many times. The chain is built from TRBV5-1 and TRBJ1-1, with D maybe TRBD1 (6 bases). V dropped 0 bases and J dropped 0 bases, with 9 bases sitting between them. The CDR3 is 15 amino acids. Per the germline V gene, CDR1 is SGHRS and CDR2 is YFSETQ. Here the CDR3 DNA reads TGCGCCAGCAGCTTGGAGGGGGGAGTGAACACTGAAGCTTTCTTT. It codes for CASSLEGGVNTEAFF.

Ten or more counts support this clonotype. J is TRBJ1-2 and V is TRBV6-5; D is uncertain. CDR1 MNHEY and CDR2 SVGAGI come from the germline V gene. Trimming took 5 bases from V and 4 from J, leaving 11 bases between them. The CDR3 length is 13 residues. CDR3 protein: CASSPTLGYGYTF. The DNA of the CDR3 is TGTGCCAGCAGTCCCACCCTGGGCTATGGCTACACCTTC.

A remark on this clonotype: Just one base apart from a much larger clone, this may be a read error. The chain combines TRBV10-3 with TRBJ1-1; tentative D call: TRBD1 (6 bases). CDR1 is ENHRY, CDR2 SYGVKD, per germline. This CDR3 is built from 15 residues. Trimming took off 0 bases at V and 3 bases at J, with 11 bases between the two ends. The chain's CDR3 is CAISESTGRYTEAFF. Written as DNA, the CDR3 is TGTGCCATCAGTGAGTCAACAGGGAGGTACACTGAAGCTTTCTTT.

There are many counts of this clonotype. This chain links TRBV7-2 with TRBJ1-5, with D maybe TRBD1 (6 bases). CDR1 is SGHTA, CDR2 FQGNSA, per germline. V gave up 6 bases and J gave up 7 bases, with 13 bases separating them. The CDR3 runs to 13 residues. Here the CDR3 reads CASSIGQRQPQHF. The CDR3 nucleotides are TGTGCCAGCAGTATCGGACAGCGGCAGCCCCAGCATTTT.

This clonotype appeared many times. The chain employs TRBV7-8 and TRBJ1-3; a weak D match, TRBD1 (6 bases). Per the germline V gene, CDR1 is SGHVS and CDR2 is FQNEAQ. V gave up 5 bases and J gave up 3 bases, with 11 bases separating them. This CDR3 spans 14 amino acids. The CDR3 loop reads CASSPRGFGNTIYF. CDR3 nucleotides: TGTGCCAGCAGCCCCAGGGGTTTTGGAAACACCATATATTTT.

There are many counts of this clonotype. CDR3 nucleotides: TGTGCAAGTCGCTCCGAGGGGAGATACGGGGAGCTGTTTTTT. Translated: CASRSEGRYGELFF. The J gene is TRBJ2-2, the V gene TRBV12-2; no DNA check was done on the table's D call, TRBD1. TRBV12-2 has pseudogene status. The CDR3 sequence is 14 residues long.

This chain connects TRBV18 to TRBJ1-1, with a tentative D call TRBD1 (6 bases). Germline V gene data show CDR1 as KGHSH and CDR2 as LQKENI. V was shortened by 1 base and J by 4 bases, with 10 bases between the two germline ends. This CDR3 has 14 residues. The CDR3 loop reads CASSPQGGGTEAFF. CDR3 nucleotide sequence: TGTGCCAGCTCACCACAGGGGGGGGGCACTGAAGCTTTCTTT. Combining the CDR3 with reference TRBV18 and TRBJ1-1 gives the whole variable domain NAGVMQNPRHLVRRRGQEARLRCSPMKGHSHVYWYRQLPEEGLKFMVYLQKENIIDESGMPKERFSAEFPKEGPSILRIQQVVRGDSAAYFCASSPQGGGTEAFFGQGTRLTVV.

This clonotype was detected many times. This chain connects TRBV10-3 to TRBJ2-3; D remains unclear. Trimming took off 0 bases at V and 5 bases at J, with 3 bases between the two ends. Germline-derived CDR1 and CDR2 are ENHRY and SYGVKD. The CDR3 has 12 amino acids. The CDR3 protein is CAISESEDTQYF. As DNA, the CDR3 is TGTGCCATCAGTGAGTCGGAAGATACGCAGTATTTT.

The chain carries TRBV6-2 or TRBV6-3 and TRBJ2-2; tentative D call: TRBD1 (6 bases). V shed 2 bases and J shed 0 bases, with 10 bases lying between them. The CDR3 runs 16 residues. Germline CDR1 MNHEY, CDR2 SVGEGT. CDR3 region: CASSYGGRANTGELFF. In DNA, the CDR3 is TGTGCCAGCAGTTACGGGGGCAGGGCGAACACCGGGGAGCTGTTTTTT.

This clonotype appeared once. With a much larger clone just one base away, this may be a read error. The gene calls are TRBV6-5 and TRBJ1-2, with 11 bases that match TRBD1. The CDR3 has 13 residues. Germline-derived CDR1 and CDR2 are MNHEY and SVGAGI. The junction had 5 bases not matched to a gene; V was cut back by 6 bases and J by 8 bases. The CDR3 nucleotides are TGTGCCAGCAGCCGGACAGGGGGCACAGGCTACACCTTC. It yields the protein CASSRTGGTGYTF.

This clonotype was seen many times. This sequence joins TRBV10-3 and TRBJ2-2; D remains unclear. This CDR3 region has 15 residues. The V end was cut by 4 bases, the J end by 4 bases, with 13 bases between. Germline loops: CDR1 ENHRY, CDR2 SYGVKD. CDR3: CAISGTGRGTGELFF. CDR3 bases: TGTGCCATCAGTGGTACCGGGCGAGGCACCGGGGAGCTGTTTTTT.

This clonotype was observed at least ten times. This chain links TRBV9 with TRBJ2-1; the match to TRBD2 covers 8 bases. Trimming at V came to 3 bases and at J to 2 bases, leaving 4 bases not matched to a gene. Germline CDR1 and CDR2: SGDLS and YYNGEE. CDR3 length equals 15 residues. The CDR3 bases are TGTGCCAGCAGCGCCCGGGGGGGCCCCTACAATGAGCAGTTCTTC. It translates to CASSARGGPYNEQFF.

In this sample, this clonotype turned up many times. The gene calls are TRBV6-1 and TRBJ2-3; 8 positions match TRBD1. V was clipped by 2 bases and J by 0 bases; unmatched bases: 4. Germline CDR1 and CDR2: MNHNS and SASEGT. This CDR3 has 16 amino acids. The CDR3 protein is CASSEPGGFSTDTQYF. The CDR3 bases are TGTGCCAGCAGTGAACCAGGGGGCTTTAGCACAGATACGCAGTATTTT.

This clonotype occurred many times. The CDR3 coding sequence is TGTGCCAGCAGCCCGACTAGTGGTACGGAGACCCAGTACTTC. It translates to CASSPTSGTETQYF. The rearrangement joins TRBV7-8 to TRBJ2-5, with a weak D call TRBD2 (6 bases). Germline lookup yields CDR1 SGHVS and CDR2 FQNEAQ. The length of the CDR3 is 14 residues. The V end was cut by 5 bases, the J end by 5 bases, with 15 bases between.